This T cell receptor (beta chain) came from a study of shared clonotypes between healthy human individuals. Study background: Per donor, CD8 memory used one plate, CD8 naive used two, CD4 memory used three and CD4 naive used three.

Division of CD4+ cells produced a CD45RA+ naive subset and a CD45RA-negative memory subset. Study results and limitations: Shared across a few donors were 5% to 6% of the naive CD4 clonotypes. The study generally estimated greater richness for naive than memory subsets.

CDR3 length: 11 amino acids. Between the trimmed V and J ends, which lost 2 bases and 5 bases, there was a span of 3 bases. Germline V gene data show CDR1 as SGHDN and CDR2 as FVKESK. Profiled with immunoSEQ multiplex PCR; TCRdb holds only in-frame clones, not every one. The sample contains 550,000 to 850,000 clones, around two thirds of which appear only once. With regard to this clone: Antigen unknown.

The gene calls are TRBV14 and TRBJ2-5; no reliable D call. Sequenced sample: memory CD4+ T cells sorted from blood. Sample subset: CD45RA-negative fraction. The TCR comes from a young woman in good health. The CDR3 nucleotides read TGTGCCAGCAGCCAATACGAGACCCAGTACTTC. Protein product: CASSQYETQYF.